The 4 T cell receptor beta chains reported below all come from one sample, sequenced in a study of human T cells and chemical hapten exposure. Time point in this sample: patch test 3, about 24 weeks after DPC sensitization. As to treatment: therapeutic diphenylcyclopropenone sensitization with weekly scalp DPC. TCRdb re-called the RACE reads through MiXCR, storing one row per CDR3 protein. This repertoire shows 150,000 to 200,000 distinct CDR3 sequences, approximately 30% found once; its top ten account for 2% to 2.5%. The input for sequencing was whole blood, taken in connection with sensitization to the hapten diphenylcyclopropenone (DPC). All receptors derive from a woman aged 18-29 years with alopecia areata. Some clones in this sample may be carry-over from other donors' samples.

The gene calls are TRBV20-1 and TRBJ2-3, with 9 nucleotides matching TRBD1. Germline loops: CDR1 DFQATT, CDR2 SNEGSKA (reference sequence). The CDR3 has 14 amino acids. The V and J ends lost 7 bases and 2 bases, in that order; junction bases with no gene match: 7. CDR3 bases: TGCAGTGGCTCCGGGACAGGGTTCACAGATACGCAGTATTTT. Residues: CSGSGTGFTDTQYF.

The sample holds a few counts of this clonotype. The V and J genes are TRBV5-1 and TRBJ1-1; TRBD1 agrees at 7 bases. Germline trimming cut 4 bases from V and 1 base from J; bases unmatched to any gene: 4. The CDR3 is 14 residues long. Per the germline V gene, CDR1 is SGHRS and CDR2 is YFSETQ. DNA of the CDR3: TGCGCCAGCAGCAGGGACAGCGGGAACACTGAAGCTTTCTTT. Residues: CASSRDSGNTEAFF. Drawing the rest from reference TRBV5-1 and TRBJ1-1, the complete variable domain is KAGVTQTPRYLIKTRGQQVTLSCSPISGHRSVSWYQQTPGQGLQFLFEYFSETQRNKGNFPGRFSGRQFSNSRSEMNVSTLELGDSALYLCASSRDSGNTEAFFGQGTRLTVV.

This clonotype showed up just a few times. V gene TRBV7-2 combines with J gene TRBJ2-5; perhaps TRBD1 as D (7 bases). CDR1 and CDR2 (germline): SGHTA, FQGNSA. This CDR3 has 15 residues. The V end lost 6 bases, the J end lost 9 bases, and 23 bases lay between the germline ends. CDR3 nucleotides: TGTGCCAGCAGGAACCCGGGACAGAGATCGGGGGCCCAGTACTTC. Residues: CASRNPGQRSGAQYF.

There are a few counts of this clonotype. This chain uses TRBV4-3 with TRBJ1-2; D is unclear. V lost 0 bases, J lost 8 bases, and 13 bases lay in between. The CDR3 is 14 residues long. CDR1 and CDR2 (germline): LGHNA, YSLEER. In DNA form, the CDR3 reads TGCGCCAGCAGCCAAGAGAGGGCGACCCACGGCTACACCTTC. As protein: CASSQERATHGYTF.